The 28 T cell receptor beta chains below were found in one sample sequenced in a study of T-cell reconstitution after alpha-beta-depleted transplantation in children. TCRbeta library preparation incorporated unique molecular identifiers. One entry per CDR3 protein results from TCRdb running MiXCR on the PCR reads. The table includes 130,000 to 150,000 distinct CDR3 sequences, 7.5% to 9% detected once. This material consisted of PBMCs, mostly from graft donor cells, taken 180 days after TCRalphabeta/CD19-depleted stem cell transplant. The source of these receptors is a female patient aged 2-10 years who had a stem cell transplant for congenital amegakaryocytic thrombocytopenia, so the T cells may come from the graft donor.

This clonotype came up many times. This chain links TRBV5-1 with TRBJ1-2, with D perhaps TRBD1 (6 bases). Germline V gives CDR1 SGHRS, CDR2 YFSETQ. The CDR3 length is 13 residues. V lost 1 base to trimming and J lost 5 bases, with 9 bases between them. The CDR3 DNA is TGCGCCAGCAGCTTGTCAGGGGAGTATGGCTACACCTTC. Its protein is CASSLSGEYGYTF.

This clonotype has at least ten counts. The chain is built from TRBV28 and TRBJ1-5; perhaps TRBD1 as D (6 bases). Germline CDR1 MDHEN, CDR2 SYDVKM. The V and J ends lost 5 bases and 6 bases respectively, with 17 bases between them. This CDR3 region has 15 residues. The CDR3 reads CASSPPAGASQPQHF. The CDR3 region has the DNA TGTGCCAGCAGTCCACCGGCGGGGGCGAGTCAGCCCCAGCATTTT.

As DNA, the CDR3 is TGTGCCAGTCGACAGGGGGTGAACTACAATGAGCAGTTCTTC. It translates to CASRQGVNYNEQFF. The chain couples TRBV19 to TRBJ2-1; TRBD1 aligns across 9 bases. The CDR3 contains 14 residues. Germline-derived CDR1 and CDR2 are LNHDA and SQIVND (reference sequence). Trimming at V came to 8 bases and at J to 3 bases, leaving 5 bases not matched to a gene.

Ten or more counts support this clonotype. CDR3 sequence: CSELAIDTQYF. The DNA of the CDR3 is TGCAGTGAGCTAGCAATAGATACGCAGTATTTT. The chain links TRBV20-1 to TRBJ2-3; TRBD2 might be the D (5 bases). The CDR3 is 11 residues long. The germline CDR1 and CDR2 sequences are DFQATT and SNEGSKA (reference sequence). V was pared by 7 bases and J by 5 bases, with 10 bases between.

This clonotype appeared many times. The chain couples TRBV6-5 to TRBJ2-7; 9 nucleotides align to TRBD2. This CDR3 has 14 amino acids. V lost 6 bases, J lost 2 bases, and 5 bases stayed unmatched. Per germline, CDR1 MNHEY and CDR2 SVGAGI. CDR3 nucleotides: TGTGCCAGCAGCCAGCGGGAGGTCGCCTACGAGCAGTACTTC. It specifies CASSQREVAYEQYF.

To note about this clonotype: This may arise from a read error, as a much more abundant clone is one base away. The chain recombines TRBV3-1 with TRBJ1-2; 9 nucleotides line up with TRBD1. The CDR3 has 16 amino acids. The V gene's germline CDR1 is LGHDT and CDR2 YNNKEL (reference sequence). The CDR3 loop is CASSQDKDRGYYGYSF. The CDR3 DNA reads as TGTGCCAGCAGCCAAGATAAGGACAGGGGCTACTATGGCTACTCCTTC.

This clonotype was recorded many times. The chain combines TRBV7-2 with TRBJ2-7, with D unclear. Deletions cut 6 bases from V and 7 bases from J, with 22 bases between. This CDR3 has 15 residues. The germline V gene encodes CDR1 SGHTA and CDR2 FQGNSA. Here the CDR3 reads CASRPPAPTMGEQYF. Written as DNA, the CDR3 is TGTGCCAGCAGGCCCCCGGCACCAACTATGGGTGAGCAGTACTTC.

The chain is built from TRBV7-9 and TRBJ2-1; possibly TRBD2 for D (5 bases). Germline loops: CDR1 SEHNR, CDR2 FQNEAQ (reference sequence). This CDR3 comprises 13 residues. Trimming left V 8 bases short and J 3 bases short, with 11 bases between. The CDR3: CASSRAFYNEQFF. As DNA, the CDR3 is TGTGCCAGCTCGCGGGCCTTCTACAATGAGCAGTTCTTC.

This clonotype was detected many times. The chain links TRBV20-1 to TRBJ2-7; D is unresolved. The V gene's germline CDR1 is DFQATT and CDR2 SNEGSKA (reference sequence). The CDR3 has 13 residues. Trimming shortened V by 0 bases and J by 3 bases, and 9 bases separated the two germline ends. CDR3 sequence (DNA): TGCAGTGCTAGAGATCCTGGCAGCTACGAGCAGTACTTC. Encoded protein: CSARDPGSYEQYF.

This clonotype was detected many times. The CDR3 region is CASSLRRNYGYTF. CDR3 nucleotides: TGTGCCAGCAGTTTGCGAAGGAACTATGGCTACACCTTC. The chain combines TRBV28 with TRBJ1-2; D is undetermined. The V end was cut by 3 bases, the J end by 2 bases, with 7 bases between. This CDR3 contains 13 residues. The germline gives CDR1 MDHEN, CDR2 SYDVKM.

This clonotype was found many times. The V gene is TRBV7-2, the J gene TRBJ2-3; 7 bases line up with TRBD2. Germline CDR1 reads SGHTA; CDR2 reads FQGNSA. V dropped 5 bases and J dropped 2; count of bases not matched to a gene: 10. This CDR3 has 16 amino acids. The CDR3 region has the DNA TGTGCCAGCAGCGAAGCACTAGCGATGAACACAGATACGCAGTATTTT. Protein sequence: CASSEALAMNTDTQYF.

The chain combines TRBV10-3 with TRBJ2-1; possible D gene TRBD1, 5 bases. Looked up from germline, CDR1 is ENHRY and CDR2 is SYGVKD. V was shortened by 4 bases and J by 4 bases, with 11 bases between the two germline ends. The CDR3 is 14 amino acids. DNA of the CDR3: TGTGCCATCAGTGTAGACAGCCTATACAATGAGCAGTTCTTC. It specifies CAISVDSLYNEQFF.

This clonotype was detected many times. The V and J genes are TRBV7-9 and TRBJ2-1; 7 nucleotides line up with TRBD2. CDR3 length: 15 amino acids. In germline, CDR1 is SEHNR, CDR2 FQNEAQ (reference sequence). After removal of 1 base from V and 3 bases from J, the junction contained 3 bases not matched to a gene. The CDR3 spells CASSLEAGLYNEQFF. As DNA, the CDR3 is TGTGCCAGCAGCTTAGAAGCGGGGCTCTACAATGAGCAGTTCTTC.

This clonotype was observed a few times. The chain carries TRBV28 and TRBJ2-1; 7 nucleotides agree with TRBD2. This CDR3 has 16 residues. Germline V gene lookup returns CDR1 MDHEN and CDR2 SYDVKM. The J segment lost 5 bases and the V segment lost 2 bases, leaving 9 bases of the junction unmatched. CDR3 region: CASSLTGGWANNEQFF. The CDR3 bases are TGTGCCAGCAGTTTAACCGGGGGGTGGGCTAACAATGAGCAGTTCTTC.

This clonotype was counted at least ten times. This sequence may be a read error, since a much larger clone differs from it by one base. The chain couples TRBV29-1 to TRBJ2-6, with TRBD1 as a possible D gene (5 bases). CDR3 length: 13 residues. Germline assignment: CDR1 SQVTM and CDR2 ANQGSEA. CDR3 residues: CSVRLSGANGLTF. As DNA, the CDR3 is TGCAGCGTACGGCTCTCTGGGGCCAACGGCCTGACTTTC.

Many counts were recorded for this clonotype. The rearrangement uses TRBV6-2 or TRBV6-3 and TRBJ2-3; D is ambiguous. The CDR3 runs 12 residues. V dropped 2 bases and J dropped 2 bases, with 2 bases sitting between them. CDR1 and CDR2 (germline): MNHEY, SVGEGT. The CDR3 sequence: CASSYITDTQYF. DNA of the CDR3: TGTGCCAGCAGTTACATCACAGATACGCAGTATTTT.

This clonotype occurred many times. The chain carries TRBV25-1 and TRBJ1-2; TRBD1 might be the D (5 bases). Germline CDR1 MGHDK, CDR2 SYGVNS. The CDR3 runs 13 residues. V was shortened by 6 bases and J by 8 bases, with 16 bases between the two germline ends. As DNA, the CDR3 is TGTGCCAGCAGGGGGGGGGTGATTCTCGGCTACACCTTC. Protein: CASRGGVILGYTF.

This clonotype was counted many times. V and J are TRBV10-3 and TRBJ2-7; D is perhaps TRBD1 (7 bases). Per germline, CDR1 ENHRY and CDR2 SYGVKD. This CDR3 region has 17 residues. Between the trimmed V and J ends, which lost 3 bases and 0 bases, there was a span of 18 bases. The DNA of the CDR3 is TGTGCCATCAGTGACCCCTGGGCGGGACAGAGCTCCTACGAGCAGTACTTC. This codes for CAISDPWAGQSSYEQYF.

In this sample, this clonotype turned up a few times. The chain recombines TRBV12-3 or TRBV12-4 with TRBJ1-2; D unclear. The ends were cut back, 2 bases at V and 2 bases at J, with 15 bases in the middle. This CDR3 is built from 16 residues. This CDR3 reads CASSLYGHSENYGYTF. The DNA of the CDR3 is TGTGCCAGCAGTTTATACGGTCACAGCGAGAACTATGGCTACACCTTC.

This clonotype was counted ten times or more. The chain recombines TRBV5-1 with TRBJ2-5; possibly TRBD1 or TRBD2 for D (6 bases each). The CDR3 runs to 13 residues. V was trimmed by 4 bases and J by 5 bases, leaving 12 bases between them. Germline V gene lookup returns CDR1 SGHRS and CDR2 YFSETQ. The chain's CDR3 is CASSGGQLETQYF. The CDR3 DNA sequence: TGCGCCAGCAGCGGGGGGCAGCTTGAGACCCAGTACTTC.

This clonotype has a count of ten or more. CDR3 amino acids: CASSPGDEKLFF. CDR3 coding DNA: TGTGCCAGCAGCCCGGGTGACGAAAAACTGTTTTTT. This chain links TRBV12-3 or TRBV12-4 with TRBJ1-4; D gene ambiguous. Trimming took off 6 bases at V and 8 bases at J, with 10 bases between the two ends. The CDR3 runs 12 residues.

The V gene is TRBV4-2, the J gene TRBJ2-2; TRBD2 agrees at 10 bases. The CDR3 extends over 17 amino acids. In germline, CDR1 is LGHNA, CDR2 YNFKEQ. V shed 1 base, J shed 7 bases, and the junction held 9 bases outside the gene matches. The CDR3 DNA reads TGTGCCAGCAGCCAAGGCGCCACTAGCGGGACGAGCGGGGAGCTGTTTTTT. The encoded protein is CASSQGATSGTSGELFF.

At least ten counts were recorded for this clonotype. This chain links TRBV12-3 or TRBV12-4 with TRBJ2-7; a weak D match, TRBD1 (6 bases). Trimming removed 5 bases at V and 2 bases at J, with 25 bases between. The CDR3 has 18 amino acids. In DNA form, the CDR3 reads TGTGCCAGCAGTCTACCAATAAAAGCGGACAGAGGGACCTACGAGCAGTACTTC. This encodes CASSLPIKADRGTYEQYF.

This clonotype was found many times. The chain carries TRBV4-2 and TRBJ2-2; D is unresolved. Trimming took off 7 bases at V and 3 bases at J, with 6 bases between the two ends. Germline V gene lookup returns CDR1 LGHNA and CDR2 YNFKEQ. The CDR3 runs to 12 residues. For the CDR3, the DNA is TGTGCCAGCAAAAGTGACACCGGGGAGCTGTTTTTT. The encoded protein is CASKSDTGELFF.

This clonotype has ten or more counts. The V and J genes are TRBV19 and TRBJ2-4, with 8 nucleotides matching TRBD1. With V trimmed by 3 bases and J by 1 base, 2 bases remained unmatched. In germline, CDR1 is LNHDA, CDR2 SQIVND (reference sequence). This CDR3 has 15 residues. CDR3: CASSIGDRAKNIQYF. The CDR3 DNA reads as TGTGCCAGTAGTATCGGGGACAGGGCCAAAAACATTCAGTACTTC.

J is TRBJ1-1 and V is TRBV20-1, with D perhaps matching TRBD1 (6 bases). The CDR3 length is 14 residues. V lost 6 bases and J 0 bases, leaving 14 bases between the germline ends. The germline CDR1 and CDR2 sequences are DFQATT and SNEGSKA (reference sequence). This CDR3 reads CSAPEDSMNTEAFF. The CDR3 nucleotides read TGCAGTGCCCCAGAGGACAGCATGAACACTGAAGCTTTCTTT.

Here the CDR3 DNA reads TGTGCCACCAGCAGAGAGATTCCAGGGGGATACGAGCAGTACTTC. It codes for CATSREIPGGYEQYF. This rearrangement joins TRBV15 to TRBJ2-7; 7 bases align to TRBD1. CDR3 length: 15 residues. The germline gives CDR1 LNHNV, CDR2 YYDKDF (reference sequence). V gave up 0 bases and J gave up 4 bases; unmatched junction bases: 6.

This clonotype came up many times. The CDR3 DNA reads as TGTGCCATCAGTGAACCGGATCAGCCCCAGCATTTT. Protein product: CAISEPDQPQHF. This chain joins TRBV10-3 and TRBJ1-5; no clear D gene. CDR1 is ENHRY and CDR2 is SYGVKD in the germline V gene. The germline V and J ends were trimmed by 3 bases and 5 bases, with 5 bases remaining between them. The CDR3 covers 12 residues.